This TCR beta chain was profiled in a study of blood T cells in healthy people across ages. The authors ran a second PCR of about 6 to 11 cycles using a sample-barcoded 5' primer and a J-beta primer mix. TCRdb redid the calling of the 5' RACE reads with MiXCR, one entry per CDR3 protein. The sample holds roughly 500,000 distinct CDR3 sequences, approximately 25% seen once. These same records also appear under a second study, on T cells of mothers and their children. That paper notes: RNA that had been extracted went wholly into cDNA synthesis, at around 1.6 ug per 15 ul.

This TCR was recovered from a boy aged 5-17 years in good health. The sequencing input was blood.

The CDR3 here is CASSFKRARTGNTGELFF. The CDR3 DNA reads as TGTGCCAGCAGTTTTAAAAGGGCCCGGACAGGGAACACCGGGGAGCTGTTTTTT. The chain recombines TRBV12-3 or TRBV12-4 with TRBJ2-2; 7 positions agree with TRBD1. The CDR3 consists of 18 residues. Trimming cost V 3 bases and J 1 base; bases outside gene matches: 11.